This TCR beta chain was sequenced for a study of control samples from healthy donors and cancer patients. The V segment lost 1 base and the J segment 3 bases; nucleotides outside the gene matches: 10. The CDR3 has 17 amino acids. CDR1 and CDR2 (germline): MNHNS, SASEGT. Generated by immunoSEQ multiplex PCR, the TCRdb table keeps only in-frame clones and is missing some. The sample holds approximately 190,000 clones; 91% are singletons and the top ten take 1.5% to 2%. This clone was observed a single time. The genes are TRBV6-1 and TRBJ2-5; 8 nucleotides agree with TRBD1. Input material: blood. The TCR comes from a young man in good health. CDR3 DNA: TGTGCCAGCAGTGAAGTTCGAACGACGGACAGGGAAGAGACCCAGTACTTC. Translated, it gives CASSEVRTTDREETQYF.